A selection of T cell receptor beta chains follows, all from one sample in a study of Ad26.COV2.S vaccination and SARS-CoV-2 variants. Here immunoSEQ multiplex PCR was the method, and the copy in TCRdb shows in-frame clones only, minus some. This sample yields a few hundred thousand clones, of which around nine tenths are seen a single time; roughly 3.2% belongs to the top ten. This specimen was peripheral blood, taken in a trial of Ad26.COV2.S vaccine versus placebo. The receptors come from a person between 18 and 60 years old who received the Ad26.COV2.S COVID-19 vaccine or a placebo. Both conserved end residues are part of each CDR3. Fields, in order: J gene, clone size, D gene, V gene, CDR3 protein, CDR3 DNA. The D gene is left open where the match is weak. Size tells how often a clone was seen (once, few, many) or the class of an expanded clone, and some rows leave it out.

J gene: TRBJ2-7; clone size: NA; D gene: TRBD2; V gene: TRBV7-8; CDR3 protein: CASSLAGYGGGGKEQYF; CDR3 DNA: TGTGCCAGCAGCTTAGCCGGATATGGCGGGGGGGGGAAAGAGCAGTACTTC
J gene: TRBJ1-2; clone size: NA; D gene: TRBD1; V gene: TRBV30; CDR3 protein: CAWGTGRSYTF; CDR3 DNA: TGTGCCTGGGGGACAGGGAGAAGCTACACCTTC
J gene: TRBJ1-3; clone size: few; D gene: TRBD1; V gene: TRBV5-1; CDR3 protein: CASTPGQVGNTIYF; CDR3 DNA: TGCGCCAGCACCCCTGGACAGGTTGGAAACACCATATATTTT
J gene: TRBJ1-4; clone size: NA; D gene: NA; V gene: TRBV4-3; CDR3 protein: CASSQEDRINEKLFF; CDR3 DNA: TGCGCCAGCAGCCAAGAGGACCGAATAAATGAAAAACTGTTTTTT
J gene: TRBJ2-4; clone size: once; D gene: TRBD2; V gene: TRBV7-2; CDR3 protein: CASSPGLAGGLAKNIQYF; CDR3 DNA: TGTGCCAGCAGCCCCGGACTAGCGGGGGGGCTAGCCAAAAACATTCAGTACTTC
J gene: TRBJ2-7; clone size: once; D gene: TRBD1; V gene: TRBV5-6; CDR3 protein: CASSRRGQDYEQYF; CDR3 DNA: TGTGCCAGCAGCCGGCGGGGACAGGACTACGAGCAGTACTTC
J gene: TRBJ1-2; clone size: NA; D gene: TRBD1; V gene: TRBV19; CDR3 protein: CASSTPAGTGGYTF; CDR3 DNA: TGTGCCAGTAGTACCCCCGCCGGGACAGGGGGCTACACCTTC
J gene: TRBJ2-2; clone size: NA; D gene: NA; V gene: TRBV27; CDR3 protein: CASSKPHKNTGELFF; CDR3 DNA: TGTGCCAGCAGTAAACCCCACAAGAACACCGGGGAGCTGTTTTTT
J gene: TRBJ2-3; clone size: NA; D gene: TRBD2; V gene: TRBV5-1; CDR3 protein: CASSPLRAGATDTQYF; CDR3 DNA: TGCGCCAGCAGCCCCCTGAGAGCGGGGGCCACAGATACGCAGTATTTT
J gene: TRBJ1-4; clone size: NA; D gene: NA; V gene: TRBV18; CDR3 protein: CASSPLRDPTNEKLFF; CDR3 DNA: TGTGCCAGCTCACCACTGAGGGATCCTACTAATGAAAAACTGTTTTTT
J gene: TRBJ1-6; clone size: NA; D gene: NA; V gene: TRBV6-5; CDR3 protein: CASSYRTANSPLHF; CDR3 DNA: TGTGCCAGCAGTTACCGGACAGCTAATTCACCCCTCCACTTT
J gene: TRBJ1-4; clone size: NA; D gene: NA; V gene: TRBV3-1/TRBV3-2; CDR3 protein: CASSQGRSTGEKLFF; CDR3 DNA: TGTGCCAGCAGCCAAGGGCGGTCGACGGGAGAAAAACTGTTTTTT
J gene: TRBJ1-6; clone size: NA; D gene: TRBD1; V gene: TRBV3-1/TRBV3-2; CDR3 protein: CASSRSTGSYNSPLHF; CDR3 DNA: TGTGCCAGCAGCCGATCGACAGGGTCCTATAATTCACCCCTCCACTTT
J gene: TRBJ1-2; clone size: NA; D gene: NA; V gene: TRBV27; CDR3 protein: CASSFSQERGYTF; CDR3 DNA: TGTGCCAGCAGTTTTTCACAGGAACGTGGCTACACCTTC
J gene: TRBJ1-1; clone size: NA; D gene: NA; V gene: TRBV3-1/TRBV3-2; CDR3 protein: CASTSRGGGLWTEAFF; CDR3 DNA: TGTGCCAGCACCTCCAGGGGTGGGGGGCTTTGGACTGAAGCTTTCTTT
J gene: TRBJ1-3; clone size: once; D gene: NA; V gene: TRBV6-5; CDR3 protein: CASSPGRGGRNTIYF; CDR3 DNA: TGTGCCAGCAGCCCCGGGAGGGGAGGAAGAAACACCATATATTTT
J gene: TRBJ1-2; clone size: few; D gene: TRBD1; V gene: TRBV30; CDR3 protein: CARRTRTGAGYGYTF; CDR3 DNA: TGTGCCCGAAGGACTCGGACAGGGGCAGGCTATGGCTACACCTTC
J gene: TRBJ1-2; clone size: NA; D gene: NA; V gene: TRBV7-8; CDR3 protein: CASSLLSVNYGYTF; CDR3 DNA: TGTGCCAGCAGCTTATTGTCAGTTAACTATGGCTACACCTTC
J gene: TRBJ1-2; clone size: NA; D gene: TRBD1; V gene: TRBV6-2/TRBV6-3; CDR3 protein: CASSYEGQLYGYTF; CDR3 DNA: TGTGCCAGCAGTTACGAGGGACAGCTCTATGGCTACACCTTC
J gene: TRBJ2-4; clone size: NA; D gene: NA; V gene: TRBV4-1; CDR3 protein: CASSRDAIAKNIQYF; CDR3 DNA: TGCGCCAGCAGCCGGGACGCTATAGCCAAAAACATTCAGTACTTC
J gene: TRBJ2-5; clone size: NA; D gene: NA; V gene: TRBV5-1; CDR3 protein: CASSFHSQETQYF; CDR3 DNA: TGCGCCAGCAGCTTCCACAGCCAAGAGACCCAGTACTTC
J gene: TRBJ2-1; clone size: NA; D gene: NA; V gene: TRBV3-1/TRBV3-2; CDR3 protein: CASRNRDNDNEQFF; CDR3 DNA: TGTGCCAGCAGGAACCGGGACAACGACAATGAGCAGTTCTTC
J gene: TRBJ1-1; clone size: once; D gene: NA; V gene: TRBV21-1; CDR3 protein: CASSREGRNTEAFF; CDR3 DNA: TGTGCCAGCAGCAGGGAGGGGAGGAACACTGAAGCTTTCTTT
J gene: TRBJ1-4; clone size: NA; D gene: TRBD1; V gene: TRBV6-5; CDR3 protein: CASSYHGTVNEKLFF; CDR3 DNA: TGTGCCAGCAGTTACCATGGGACAGTTAATGAAAAACTGTTTTTT
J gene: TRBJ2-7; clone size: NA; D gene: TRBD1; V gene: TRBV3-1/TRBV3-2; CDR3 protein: CASSQAGQGGEQYF; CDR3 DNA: TGTGCCAGCAGCCAAGCCGGACAGGGGGGGGAGCAGTACTTC
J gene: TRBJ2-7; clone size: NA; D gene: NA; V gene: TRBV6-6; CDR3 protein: CASSQQGVAYEQYF; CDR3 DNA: TGTGCCAGCAGCCAACAGGGTGTCGCCTACGAGCAGTACTTC
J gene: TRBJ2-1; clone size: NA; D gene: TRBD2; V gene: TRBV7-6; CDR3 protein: CASSLVTSGRSSYNEQFF; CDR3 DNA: TGTGCCAGCAGCTTAGTGACTAGCGGGCGGAGCTCCTACAATGAGCAGTTCTTC
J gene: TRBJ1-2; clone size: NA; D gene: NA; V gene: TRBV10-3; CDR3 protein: CAISESPGRDYGYTF; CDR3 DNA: TGTGCCATCAGTGAGTCCCCGGGCCGGGACTATGGCTACACCTTC
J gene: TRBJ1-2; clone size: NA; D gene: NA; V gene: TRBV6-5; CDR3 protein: CASSFLRANYGYTF; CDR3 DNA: TGTGCCAGCAGTTTTCTCAGAGCTAACTATGGCTACACCTTC
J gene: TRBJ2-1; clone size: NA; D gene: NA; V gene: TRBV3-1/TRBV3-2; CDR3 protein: CASSQASDSSYNEQFF; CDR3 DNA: TGTGCCAGCAGCCAAGCCTCGGACAGCTCCTACAATGAGCAGTTCTTC
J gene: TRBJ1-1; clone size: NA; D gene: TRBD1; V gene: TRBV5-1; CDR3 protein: CASSLGPLDRGWNTEAFF; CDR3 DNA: TGCGCCAGCAGCTTGGGGCCCTTGGACAGGGGGTGGAACACTGAAGCTTTCTTT
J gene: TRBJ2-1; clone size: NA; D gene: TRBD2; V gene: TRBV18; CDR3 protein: CASSPSYPRLAEYNEQFF; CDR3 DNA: TGTGCCAGCTCACCCTCCTACCCACGACTAGCGGAGTACAATGAGCAGTTCTTC
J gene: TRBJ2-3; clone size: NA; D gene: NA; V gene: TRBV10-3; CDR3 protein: CAIKGVADTQYF; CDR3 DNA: TGTGCCATCAAGGGGGTAGCAGATACGCAGTATTTT
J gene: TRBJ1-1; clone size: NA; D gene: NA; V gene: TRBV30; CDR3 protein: CACQDGPNTEAFF; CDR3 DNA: TGTGCCTGCCAGGACGGTCCGAACACTGAAGCTTTCTTT
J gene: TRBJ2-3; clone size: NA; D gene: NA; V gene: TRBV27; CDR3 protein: CASSLSERRTQYF; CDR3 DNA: TGTGCCAGCAGTTTATCGGAGCGGCGTACGCAGTATTTT
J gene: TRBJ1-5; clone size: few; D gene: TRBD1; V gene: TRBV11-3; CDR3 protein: CASSNRDSRQPQHF; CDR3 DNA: TGTGCCAGCAGCAACCGGGACAGTAGGCAGCCCCAGCATTTT
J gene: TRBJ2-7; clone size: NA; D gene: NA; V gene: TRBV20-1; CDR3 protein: CSARDQYEQYF; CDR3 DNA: TGCAGTGCTAGAGACCAATACGAGCAGTACTTC
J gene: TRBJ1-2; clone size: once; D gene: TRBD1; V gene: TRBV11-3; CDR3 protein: CASSFPTGGGYGYTF; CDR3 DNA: TGTGCCAGCAGCTTCCCGACAGGGGGCGGCTATGGCTACACCTTC
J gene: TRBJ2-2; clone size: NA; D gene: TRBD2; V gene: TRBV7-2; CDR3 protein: CASSSSTSGGRAGELFF; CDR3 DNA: TGTGCCAGCAGCTCGTCGACTAGCGGGGGGAGGGCCGGGGAGCTGTTTTTT
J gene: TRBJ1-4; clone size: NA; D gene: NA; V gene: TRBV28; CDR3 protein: CASSLKLEKLFF; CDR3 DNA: TGTGCCAGCAGTTTAAAGTTAGAAAAACTGTTTTTT
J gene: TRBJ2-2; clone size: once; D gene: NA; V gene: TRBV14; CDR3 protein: CASSQDTGTNTGELFF; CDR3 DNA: TGTGCCAGCAGCCAAGATACAGGGACGAACACCGGGGAGCTGTTTTTT
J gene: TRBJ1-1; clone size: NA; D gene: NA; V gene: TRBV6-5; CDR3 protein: CASQGGAEAFF; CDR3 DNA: TGTGCCAGCCAAGGGGGAGCTGAAGCTTTCTTT
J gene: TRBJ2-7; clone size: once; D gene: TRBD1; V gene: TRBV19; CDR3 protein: CASSKWTGRDEQYF; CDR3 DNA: TGTGCCAGTAGTAAATGGACAGGGAGAGACGAGCAGTACTTC
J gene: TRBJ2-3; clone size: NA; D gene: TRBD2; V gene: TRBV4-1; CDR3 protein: CASSQATSGGTDTQYF; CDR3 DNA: TGCGCCAGCAGCCAAGCGACTAGCGGGGGGACAGATACGCAGTATTTT
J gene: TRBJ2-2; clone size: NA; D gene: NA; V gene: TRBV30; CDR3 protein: CAWSDLPGGELFF; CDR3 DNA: TGTGCCTGGAGTGACCTCCCCGGGGGGGAGCTGTTTTTT
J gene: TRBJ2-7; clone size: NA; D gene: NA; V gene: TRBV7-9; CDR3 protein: CASSLGSDSSYEQYF; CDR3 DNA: TGTGCCAGCAGCTTAGGTTCCGATTCCAGCTACGAGCAGTACTTC
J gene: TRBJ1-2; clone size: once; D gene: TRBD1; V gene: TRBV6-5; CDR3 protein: CASGLGQGAYGYTF; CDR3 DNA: TGTGCCAGCGGACTGGGACAGGGGGCATATGGCTACACCTTC
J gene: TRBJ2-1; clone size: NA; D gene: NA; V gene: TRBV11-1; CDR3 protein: CASSLFGQLYNEQFF; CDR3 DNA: TGTGCCAGCAGCTTATTTGGTCAGCTTTACAATGAGCAGTTCTTC
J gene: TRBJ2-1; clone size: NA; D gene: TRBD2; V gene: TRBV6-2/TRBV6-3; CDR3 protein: CASSYGPSSGGASNEQFF; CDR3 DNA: TGTGCCAGCAGTTACGGCCCATCTAGCGGGGGGGCGAGTAATGAGCAGTTCTTC
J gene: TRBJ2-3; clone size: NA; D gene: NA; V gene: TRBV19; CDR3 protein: CASGTGSTTDTQYF; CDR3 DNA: TGTGCCTCCGGGACCGGGTCGACCACAGATACGCAGTATTTT
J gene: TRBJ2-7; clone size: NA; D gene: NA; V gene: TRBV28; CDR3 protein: CASSLGGTSYEQYF; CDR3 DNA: TGTGCCAGCAGTTTAGGCGGCACTTCCTACGAGCAGTACTTC
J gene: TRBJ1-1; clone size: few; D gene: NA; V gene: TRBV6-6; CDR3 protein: CASSYRKTEAFF; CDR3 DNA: TGTGCCAGCAGTTATAGAAAGACTGAAGCTTTCTTT
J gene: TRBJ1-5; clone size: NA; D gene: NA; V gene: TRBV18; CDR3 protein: CASSPVSNQPQHF; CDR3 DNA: TGTGCCAGCTCACCAGTAAGTAATCAGCCCCAGCATTTT
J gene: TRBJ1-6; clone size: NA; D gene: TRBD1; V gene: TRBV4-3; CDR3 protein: CASSQDGDRAKSPLHF; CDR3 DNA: TGCGCCAGCAGCCAAGACGGGGACAGGGCTAAATCACCCCTCCACTTT
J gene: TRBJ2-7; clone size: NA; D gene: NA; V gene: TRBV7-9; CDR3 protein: CASSLRGQFYEQYF; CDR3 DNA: TGTGCCAGCAGCTTAAGGGGACAATTCTACGAGCAGTACTTC
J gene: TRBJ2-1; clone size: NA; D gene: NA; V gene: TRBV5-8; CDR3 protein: CASSPTPYNEQFF; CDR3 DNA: TGTGCCAGCAGCCCGACCCCCTACAATGAGCAGTTCTTC
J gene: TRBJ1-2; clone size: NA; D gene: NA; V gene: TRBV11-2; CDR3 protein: CASSPKSTGYGYTF; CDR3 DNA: TGTGCCAGCAGCCCTAAAAGTACGGGGTATGGCTACACCTTC
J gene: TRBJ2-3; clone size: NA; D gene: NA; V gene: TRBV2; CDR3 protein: CASSGWRGTDTQYF; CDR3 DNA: TGTGCCAGCAGTGGCTGGCGGGGCACAGATACGCAGTATTTT
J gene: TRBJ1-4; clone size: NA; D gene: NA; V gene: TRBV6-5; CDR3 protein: CASSYSFYSVEKLFF; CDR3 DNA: TGTGCCAGCAGTTACTCTTTCTATTCCGTGGAAAAACTGTTTTTT